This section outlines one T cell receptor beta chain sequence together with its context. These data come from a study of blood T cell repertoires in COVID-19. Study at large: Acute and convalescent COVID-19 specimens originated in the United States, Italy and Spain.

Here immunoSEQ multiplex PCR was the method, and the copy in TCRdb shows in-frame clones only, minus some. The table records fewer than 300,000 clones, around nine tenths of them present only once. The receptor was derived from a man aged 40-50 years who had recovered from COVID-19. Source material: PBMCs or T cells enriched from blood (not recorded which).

CDR3 sequence reads: CASSSLAGGIGQFF. The CDR3 nucleotides are TGTGCCAGCAGCTCACTAGCGGGGGGGATTGGGCAGTTCTTC. The chain couples TRBV7-2 to TRBJ2-1; TRBD2 aligns across 13 bases. In germline, CDR1 is SGHTA, CDR2 FQGNSA. There are 14 residues in the CDR3. V was pared by 4 bases and J by 12 bases, with 6 bases of the junction left unmatched. The full variable domain, its missing parts supplied by reference TRBV7-2 and TRBJ2-1, is GAGVSQSPSNKVTEKGKDVELRCDPISGHTALYWYRQSLGQGLEFLIYFQGNSAPDKSGLPSDRFSAERTGGSVSTLTIQRTQQEDSAVYLCASSSLAGGIGQFFGPGTRLTVL.